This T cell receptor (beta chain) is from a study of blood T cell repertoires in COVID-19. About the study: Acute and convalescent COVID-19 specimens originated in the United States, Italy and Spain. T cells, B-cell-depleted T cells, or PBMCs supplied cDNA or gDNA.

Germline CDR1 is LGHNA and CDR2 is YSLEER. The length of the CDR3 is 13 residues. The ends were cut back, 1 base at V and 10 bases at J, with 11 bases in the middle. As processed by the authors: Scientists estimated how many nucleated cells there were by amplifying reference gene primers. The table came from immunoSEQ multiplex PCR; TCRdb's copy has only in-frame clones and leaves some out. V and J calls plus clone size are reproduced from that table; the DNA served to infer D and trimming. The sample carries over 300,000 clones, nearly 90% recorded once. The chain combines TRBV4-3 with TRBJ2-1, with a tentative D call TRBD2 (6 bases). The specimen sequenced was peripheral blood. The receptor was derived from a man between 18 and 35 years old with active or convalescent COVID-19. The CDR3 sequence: CASSQAPAGEQFF. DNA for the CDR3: TGCGCCAGCAGCCAAGCACCTGCGGGAGAGCAGTTCTTC.